This T cell receptor (beta chain) was observed in a study of T cells in localized non-small cell lung cancer. General study findings and limits: The study linked higher blood T cell density to longer overall survival. Appearances in adjacent lung were noted for a median approximately 50 of the top 100 tumor clones.

The protocol was immunoSEQ multiplex PCR, while the TCRdb copy is restricted to in-frame clones and leaves out a portion. The data show 4,500 to 5,000 clones, approximately 28% seen once. This clone is termed large (0.1 to 1%). Antigen specificity is unknown. This CDR3 contains 14 residues. V lost 0 bases to trimming and J lost 14 bases, with 18 bases between them. Germline CDR1 is SGDLS and CDR2 is YYNGEE. The TCR comes from a man aged 35 to 70 with stage III squamous cell lung carcinoma. Sequencing was performed on lung tumor tissue, taken before any cancer treatment. The chain employs TRBV9 and TRBJ2-1; D remains unclear. The CDR3: CASSVGPPGWGEFF. The CDR3 DNA follows: TGTGCCAGCAGCGTAGGCCCCCCGGGCTGGGGTGAGTTCTTC. Filled out from reference TRBV9 and TRBJ2-1, the complete variable domain reads DSGVTQTPKHLITATGQRVTLRCSPRSGDLSVYWYQQSLDQGLQFLIQYYNGEERAKGNILERFSAQQFPDLHSELNLSSLELGDSALYFCASSVGPPGWGEFFGPGTRLTVL.